This TCR beta chain was sequenced for a study of CXCR3-negative and CXCR3-positive naive CD8 T cells. Across the whole study: Total TRB output reached about 130 million reads, about 1.5 +/- 0.3 million per library. Broader study findings: Naive cells that were CXCR3-positive had more hydrophobic TRB CDR3s (compared with CXCR3-negative naive cells).

Naive CD8+ T cells carried a CD45RO-CCR7+CD27+CD95- phenotype. Points on this clonotype: Its cognate antigen is unknown.

The study made its TRB cDNA libraries by 5' RACE, adding UMI labels. TCRdb reprocessed the 5' RACE reads; each CDR3 protein has one entry and no DNA is given. In total, the table holds around 65,000 distinct CDR3 sequences. The CDR3 extends over 15 amino acids. CDR1 and CDR2 (germline): SEHNR, FQNEAQ (reference sequence). This TCR was recovered from a human donor in good health. Some clones in this sample may be carry-over from other donors' samples. Source material: naive CXCR3+ CD8+ T cells from blood. Subset in this sample: CD45RO-CCR7+CD27+CD95- naive CD8+ T cells expressing CXCR3 (TNR3+). The V call is TRBV7-9, the J call TRBJ2-7; TCRdb gives TRBD2 as the D gene, but with no DNA this cannot be confirmed. The CDR3 here is CASSNLETSPYEQYF.